This TCR beta chain comes out of a study of Ad26.COV2.S vaccination and SARS-CoV-2 variants. Here immunoSEQ multiplex PCR was the method, and the copy in TCRdb shows in-frame clones only, minus some. The profile shows about 180,000 clones, around 88% of them singletons. The sequence was obtained from a human donor who had recovered from COVID-19. The sequencing here drew on peripheral blood, taken after recovery from COVID-19.

Here the CDR3 reads CSVGTVGDTQYF. The DNA of the CDR3 is TGCAGCGTTGGGACAGTTGGAGATACGCAGTATTTT. The rearrangement joins TRBV29-1 to TRBJ2-3, with a tentative D call TRBD1 (6 bases). This CDR3 is 12 amino acids long. Between the trimmed V and J ends, which lost 4 bases and 5 bases, there was a span of 10 bases. Germline V gene lookup returns CDR1 SQVTM and CDR2 ANQGSEA.